This T cell receptor (beta chain) was found in a study of blood T cell repertoires in COVID-19. About the research overall: Whether acute or convalescent, the COVID-19 samples came from the United States, Italy and Spain. PBMCs, B-cell-depleted T cells, or T cells were the source of the cDNA or gDNA that made up the material.

The CDR3 covers 17 residues. V dropped 5 bases and J dropped 2; count of bases not matched to a gene: 3. CDR1 SSHAT and CDR2 FNYEAQ come from the germline V gene (reference sequence). Cohort placement rested on clinical history that participants reported themselves. Repertoires were generated with immunoSEQ multiplex PCR, while TCRdb's copy carries only in-frame clones and drops some. The table includes 200,000 to 300,000 clones, roughly 86% detected once. The source is a woman aged 18 to 35 who had recovered from COVID-19. V gene TRBV7-7 combines with J gene TRBJ2-2; TRBD2 agrees at 15 bases. Material for sequencing was PBMCs or T cells enriched from blood (not recorded which). CDR3 in amino acids: CASSVGLAGGNTGELFF. The CDR3 DNA reads as TGTGCCAGCAGCGTGGGACTAGCGGGAGGAAACACCGGGGAGCTGTTTTTT.